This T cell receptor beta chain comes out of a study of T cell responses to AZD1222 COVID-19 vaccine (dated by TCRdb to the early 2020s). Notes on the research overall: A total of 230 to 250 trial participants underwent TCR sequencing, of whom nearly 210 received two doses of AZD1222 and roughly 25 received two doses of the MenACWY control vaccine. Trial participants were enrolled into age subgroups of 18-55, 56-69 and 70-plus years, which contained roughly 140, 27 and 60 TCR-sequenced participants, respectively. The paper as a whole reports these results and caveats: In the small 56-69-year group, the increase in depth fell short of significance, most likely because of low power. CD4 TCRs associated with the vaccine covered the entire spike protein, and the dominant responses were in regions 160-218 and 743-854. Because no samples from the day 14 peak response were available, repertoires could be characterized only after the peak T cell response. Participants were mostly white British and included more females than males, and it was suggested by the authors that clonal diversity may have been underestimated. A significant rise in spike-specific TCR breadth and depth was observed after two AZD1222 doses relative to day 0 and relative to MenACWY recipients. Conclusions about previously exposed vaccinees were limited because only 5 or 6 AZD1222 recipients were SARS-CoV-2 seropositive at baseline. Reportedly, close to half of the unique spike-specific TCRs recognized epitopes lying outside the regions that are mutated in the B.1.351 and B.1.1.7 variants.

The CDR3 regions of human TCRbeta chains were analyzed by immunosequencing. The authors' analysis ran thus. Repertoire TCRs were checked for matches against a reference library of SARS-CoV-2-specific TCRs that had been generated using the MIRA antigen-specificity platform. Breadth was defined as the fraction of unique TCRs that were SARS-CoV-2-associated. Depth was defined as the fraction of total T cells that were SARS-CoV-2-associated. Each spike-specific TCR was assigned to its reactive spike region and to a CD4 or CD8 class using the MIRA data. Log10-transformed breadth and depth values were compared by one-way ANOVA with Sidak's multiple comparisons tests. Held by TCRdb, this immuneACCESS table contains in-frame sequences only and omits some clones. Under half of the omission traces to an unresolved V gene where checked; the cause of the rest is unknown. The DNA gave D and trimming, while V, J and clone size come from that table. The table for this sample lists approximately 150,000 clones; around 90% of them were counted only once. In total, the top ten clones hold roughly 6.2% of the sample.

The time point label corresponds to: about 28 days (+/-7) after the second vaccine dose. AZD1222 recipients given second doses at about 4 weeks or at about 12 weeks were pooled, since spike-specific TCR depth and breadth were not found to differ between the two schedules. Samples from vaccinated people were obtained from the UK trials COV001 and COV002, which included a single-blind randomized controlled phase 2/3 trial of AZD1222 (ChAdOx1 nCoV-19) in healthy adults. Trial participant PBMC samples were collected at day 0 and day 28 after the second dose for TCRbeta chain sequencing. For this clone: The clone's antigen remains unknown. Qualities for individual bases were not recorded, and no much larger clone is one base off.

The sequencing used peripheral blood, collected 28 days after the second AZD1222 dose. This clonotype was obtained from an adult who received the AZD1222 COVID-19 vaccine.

For the CDR3, the sequence is CATSALGQGSYNEQFF. The DNA sequence is as follows: TGTGCCACCAGTGCCCTCGGACAGGGCTCCTACAATGAGCAGTTCTTC. This receptor chain uses TRBV24-1 and TRBJ2-1; 8 central bases correspond to TRBD1. The germline V gene sets CDR1 to KGHDR and CDR2 to SFDVKD. The CDR3 runs 16 residues from the cysteine to the phenylalanine. Only the CDR3 DNA stays, 48 bases, in frame from base 1. The V end gives up 5 bases and the J end 0 bases, leaving 5 bases in the junction not matched to a gene.